These T cell receptor beta chains were read from a single sample in a study of regulatory T cells in long-lasting Graves disease. TCRdb independently ran MiXCR on the multiplex PCR reads; one entry per CDR3 protein. This sample has around 340,000 distinct CDR3 sequences; around 19% occur once, and the top ten carry roughly 27%. This sample comprised peripheral blood mononuclear cells (PBMCs), obtained when the disease was refractory, from a patient treated with antithyroid drugs. These receptors all stem from a female donor with Graves disease. CDR3s include the opening cysteine and the closing phenylalanine or tryptophan. The D gene is left open where the match is weak. Rows give clone size only sometimes, using once, few, many, or a class for an expanded clone.

j_call	clone_size	d_call	v_call	cdr3_aa
TRBJ2-7	many	TRBD2	TRBV6-2/TRBV6-3	CASSSASGRQEQYF
TRBJ1-5	NA	NA	TRBV15	CATRSPASSNQPQHF
TRBJ1-6	few	NA	TRBV20-1	CSARDPRHGNSANSPLHF
TRBJ1-2	few	TRBD1	TRBV18	CASSPVAGGNYGYTF
TRBJ1-6	NA	NA	TRBV4-1	CASSQDWQNNSPLHF
TRBJ1-5	many	NA	TRBV5-5	CASSLYIRVDQPQHF
TRBJ1-2	few	NA	TRBV20-1	CSAREQGYGYTF
NA	NA	TRBD1	TRBV9	CASSVSPGQGEQFF
TRBJ1-5	NA	NA	TRBV30	CAWSRQNNQPQHF
TRBJ1-2	many	TRBD1	TRBV29-1	CSATGAAYGYTF
TRBJ2-5	NA	TRBD1	TRBV29-1	CSAKQGAMSETQHF
TRBJ2-5	once	TRBD1	TRBV7-8	CASSLEGTGETQYF
TRBJ1-6	NA	NA	TRBV4-2	CASSQDGPPKAPLHF
TRBJ1-1	few	TRBD1	TRBV27	CASSSWDSKDTEAFF
TRBJ1-4	many	NA	TRBV3-1	CASSQASGGSGEKLFF
TRBJ2-7	many	TRBD1	TRBV28	CASSADRERPYEQYF
TRBJ2-7	many	TRBD2	TRBV7-9	CASSLAILAGGPYEQYF
TRBJ1-1	NA	TRBD1	TRBV10-3	CAISGQGASTEAFF
TRBJ1-6	many	NA	TRBV12-3/TRBV12-4	CASSLGRSYSPLHF
TRBJ1-2	NA	NA	TRBV7-2	CASSLSGSANYGYTF
TRBJ1-1	NA	NA	TRBV11-2	CASSKQGAEAFF
TRBJ2-7	many	TRBD2	TRBV6-2/TRBV6-3	CASSYGGSAGSSYEQYF
TRBJ2-7	many	NA	TRBV28	CASSSTGELSYEQYF
TRBJ2-7	many	NA	TRBV11-2	CASSLNDWAVSSYEQYF
TRBJ2-4	NA	TRBD2	TRBV27	CASSLAGGVNIQYF
TRBJ2-1	NA	TRBD1	TRBV7-3	CASGQGDNGQFF
TRBJ1-2	many	NA	TRBV3-1	CASSTRHEPGYTF
TRBJ2-5	many	TRBD1	TRBV10-3	CAISQTGGETQYF
TRBJ1-1	NA	NA	TRBV20-1	CSASGPRRTNTEAFF
TRBJ2-7	few	NA	TRBV6-1	CASTQGGGDYEQYF
TRBJ1-2	NA	NA	TRBV5-5	CASSLDPGATDGYTF
TRBJ1-1	many	NA	TRBV20-1	CSASRQPEATEAFF
TRBJ2-5	NA	TRBD1	TRBV5-4	CASSSGTGGFETQYF
TRBJ1-1	few	NA	TRBV29-1	CSGRPGDTEAFF
TRBJ2-1	NA	TRBD1	TRBV28	CASTDRGVYNEQFF
TRBJ2-3	NA	TRBD2	TRBV20-1	CSARTSGDRTDTQYF
TRBJ2-5	many	TRBD1	TRBV18	CASSLGQGLPETQYF
TRBJ1-2	many	NA	TRBV30	CAWSSEANYGYTF
TRBJ1-2	many	TRBD1	TRBV9	CASSVGDRAGYTF